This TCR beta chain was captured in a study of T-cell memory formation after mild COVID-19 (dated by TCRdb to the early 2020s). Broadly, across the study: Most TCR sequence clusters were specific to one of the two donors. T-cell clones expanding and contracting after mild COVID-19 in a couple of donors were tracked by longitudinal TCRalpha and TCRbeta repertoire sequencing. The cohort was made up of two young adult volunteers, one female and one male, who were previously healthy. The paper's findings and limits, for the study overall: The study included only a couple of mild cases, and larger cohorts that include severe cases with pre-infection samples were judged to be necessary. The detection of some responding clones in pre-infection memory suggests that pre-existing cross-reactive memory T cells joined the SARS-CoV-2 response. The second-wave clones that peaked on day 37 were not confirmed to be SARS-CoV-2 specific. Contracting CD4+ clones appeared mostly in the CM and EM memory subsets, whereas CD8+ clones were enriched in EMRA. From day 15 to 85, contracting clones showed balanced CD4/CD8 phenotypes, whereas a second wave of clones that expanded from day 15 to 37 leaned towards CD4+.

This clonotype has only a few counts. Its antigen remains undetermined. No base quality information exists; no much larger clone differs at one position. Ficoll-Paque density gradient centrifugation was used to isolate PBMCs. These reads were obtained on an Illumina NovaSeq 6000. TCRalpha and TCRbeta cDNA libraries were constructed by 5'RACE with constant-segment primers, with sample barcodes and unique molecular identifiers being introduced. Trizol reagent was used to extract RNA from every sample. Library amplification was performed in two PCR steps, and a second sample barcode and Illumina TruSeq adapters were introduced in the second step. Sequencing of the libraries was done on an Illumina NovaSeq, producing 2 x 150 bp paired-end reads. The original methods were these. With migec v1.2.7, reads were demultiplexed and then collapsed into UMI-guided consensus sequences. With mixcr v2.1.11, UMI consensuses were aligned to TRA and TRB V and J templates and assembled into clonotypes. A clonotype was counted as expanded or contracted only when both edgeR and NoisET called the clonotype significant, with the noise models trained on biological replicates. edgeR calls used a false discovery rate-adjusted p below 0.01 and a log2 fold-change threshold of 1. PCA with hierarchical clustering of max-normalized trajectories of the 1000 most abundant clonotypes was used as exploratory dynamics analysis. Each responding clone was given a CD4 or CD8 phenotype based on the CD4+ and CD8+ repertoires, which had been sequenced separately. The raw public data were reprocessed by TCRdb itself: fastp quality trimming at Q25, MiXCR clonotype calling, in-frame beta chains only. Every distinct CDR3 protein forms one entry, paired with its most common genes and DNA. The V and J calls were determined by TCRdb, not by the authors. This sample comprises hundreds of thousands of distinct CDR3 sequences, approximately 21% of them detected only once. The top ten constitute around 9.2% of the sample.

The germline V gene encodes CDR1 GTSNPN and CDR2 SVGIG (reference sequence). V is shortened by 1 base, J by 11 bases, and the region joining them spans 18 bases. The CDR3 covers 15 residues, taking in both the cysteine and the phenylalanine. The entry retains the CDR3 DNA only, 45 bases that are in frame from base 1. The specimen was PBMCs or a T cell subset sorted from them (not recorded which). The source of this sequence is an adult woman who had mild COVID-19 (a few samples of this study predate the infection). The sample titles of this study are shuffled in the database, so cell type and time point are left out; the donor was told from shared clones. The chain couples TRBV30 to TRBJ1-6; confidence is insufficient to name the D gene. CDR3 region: CAWSATDGLSTPLHF. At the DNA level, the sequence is TGTGCCTGGAGTGCGACGGACGGGTTATCGACACCCCTCCACTTT.